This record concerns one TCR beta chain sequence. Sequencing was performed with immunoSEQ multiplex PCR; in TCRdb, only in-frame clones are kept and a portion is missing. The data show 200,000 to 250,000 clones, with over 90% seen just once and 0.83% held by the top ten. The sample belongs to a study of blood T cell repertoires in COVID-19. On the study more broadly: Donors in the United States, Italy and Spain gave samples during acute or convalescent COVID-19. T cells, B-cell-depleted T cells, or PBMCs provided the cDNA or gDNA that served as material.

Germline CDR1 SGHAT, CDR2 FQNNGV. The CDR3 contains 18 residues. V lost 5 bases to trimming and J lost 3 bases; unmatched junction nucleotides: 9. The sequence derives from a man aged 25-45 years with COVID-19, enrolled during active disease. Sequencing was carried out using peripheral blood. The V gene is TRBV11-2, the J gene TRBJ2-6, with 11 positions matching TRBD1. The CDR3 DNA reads TGTGCCAGCAGCCCCGGGACAGGGGGACCAAGTGGGGCCAACGTCCTGACTTTC. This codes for CASSPGTGGPSGANVLTF. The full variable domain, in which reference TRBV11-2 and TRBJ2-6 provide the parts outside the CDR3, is EAGVAQSPRYKIIEKRQSVAFWCNPISGHATLYWYQQILGQGPKLLIQFQNNGVVDDSQLPKDRFSAERLKGVDSTLKIQPAKLEDSAVYLCASSPGTGGPSGANVLTFGAGSRLTVL.